Below, 2 T cell receptor beta chains from the same sample are listed, as sequenced in a study of cytomegalovirus exposure and HLA in healthy donors. 60 Vbeta and 13 Jbeta primers were used in PCR. Method: immunoSEQ multiplex PCR; TCRdb's copy keeps in-frame clones and lacks some. The data contain 100,000 to 150,000 clones, approximately 83% of them singletons. The material sequenced was PBMCs. These receptors all stem from a woman between 35 and 50 years old in good health and CMV-seropositive.

The chain uses TRBV2 and TRBJ2-7; D not resolved. The length of the CDR3 is 11 residues. V lost 4 bases, J lost 3 bases, and 4 bases lay in between. Per the germline V gene, CDR1 is SNHLY and CDR2 is FYNNEI. Here the CDR3 reads CASSAYYEQYF. The CDR3 DNA follows: TGTGCCAGCAGTGCTTACTACGAGCAGTACTTC.

The chain is built from TRBV13 and TRBJ2-3; D is possibly TRBD2 (5 bases). V shed 0 bases and J shed 2 bases, with 21 bases lying between them. The CDR3 consists of 19 residues. Germline CDR1 is PRHDT and CDR2 is FYEKMQ (reference sequence). CDR3 residues: CASSLGPPEGGQATDTQYF. CDR3 bases: TGTGCCAGCAGCTTAGGTCCCCCTGAGGGCGGGCAGGCCACAGATACGCAGTATTTT.